The 24 T cell receptor beta chains below were found in one sample sequenced in a study of vaccination and CD4 T cells after COVID-19. Their antigens are not known. Once obtained from cultured CD4+ T cells, the DNA was sequenced using the Oncomine TCR Beta short-read assay. MiXCR, run by TCRdb on the PCR reads, gives a single entry per CDR3 protein. The table shows about 16,000 distinct CDR3 sequences, with less than 70% occurring only once. The treatment here: approximately 10-day PBMC culture with coronavirus spike peptide pools or control peptides (ViraFEST assay). The sample was CD4+ T cells from blood, cultured in vitro. The source is a human donor who had recovered from COVID-19.

DNA of the CDR3: TGTGCCAGCAGCCAGGCCGGGACAGTCAACACCGGGGAGCTGTTTTTT. Translation gives CASSQAGTVNTGELFF. The chain links TRBV7-9 to TRBJ2-2; the match to TRBD1 covers 7 bases. The CDR3 length is 16 residues. Trimming cost V 5 bases and J 2 bases; bases outside gene matches: 8. Germline CDR1 SEHNR, CDR2 FQNEAQ (reference sequence).

This clonotype occurred a few times. This chain connects TRBV6-5 to TRBJ1-1; D is uncertain. The V end lost 4 bases, the J end lost 0 bases, and 6 bases lay between the germline ends. Germline-derived CDR1 and CDR2 are MNHEY and SVGAGI. The CDR3 is made up of 13 amino acids. The DNA for the CDR3 is TGTGCCAGCAGTTCCAGAATGAACACTGAAGCTTTCTTT. Protein product: CASSSRMNTEAFF.

The rearrangement joins TRBV19 to TRBJ1-1; D gene ambiguous. Trimming shortened V by 3 bases and J by 3 bases, and 14 bases separated the two germline ends. The CDR3 length is 15 residues. CDR1 LNHDA and CDR2 SQIVND come from the germline V gene (reference sequence). The CDR3 is CASSITSSRDTEAFF. CDR3 bases: TGTGCCAGTAGTATCACTTCCAGCCGGGACACTGAAGCTTTCTTT.

The rearrangement links TRBV7-2 to TRBJ2-1; tentative D call: TRBD1 (6 bases). The CDR3 is 15 residues long. Germline CDR1 SGHTA, CDR2 FQGNSA. V lost 4 bases and J lost 1, with 11 bases in between. The CDR3 DNA follows: TGTGCCAGCAGCTCACAGGGCCAGTCCTACAATGAGCAGTTCTTC. As protein: CASSSQGQSYNEQFF.

The chain's CDR3 is CSASFRGQETQYF. The CDR3 region has the DNA TGCAGTGCTAGTTTTAGAGGTCAAGAGACCCAGTACTTC. The chain links TRBV20-1 to TRBJ2-5; D uncertain. Trimming stripped 3 bases from V and 2 bases from J, with 10 bases between. The germline gives CDR1 DFQATT, CDR2 SNEGSKA (reference sequence). The CDR3 is made up of 13 amino acids.

This clonotype was observed once. The V and J genes are TRBV19 and TRBJ1-1, with D unresolved. This CDR3 is built from 14 residues. The V gene's germline CDR1 is LNHDA and CDR2 SQIVND (reference sequence). V was pared by 6 bases and J by 2 bases, with 13 bases between. The CDR3 sequence: CASSLRQPNTEAFF. CDR3 nucleotide sequence: TGTGCCAGTAGCCTGAGGCAACCTAACACTGAAGCTTTCTTT.

This clonotype has more than one count but fewer than ten. CDR3 amino acids: CATSRALDPAEQFF. CDR3 coding DNA: TGTGCCACCAGCAGAGCTCTAGATCCAGCTGAGCAGTTCTTC. The chain recombines TRBV15 with TRBJ2-1; the D is unclear. Trimming took off 1 base at V and 9 bases at J, with 13 bases between the two ends. The germline CDR1 and CDR2 sequences are LNHNV and YYDKDF (reference sequence). CDR3 length: 14 residues.

This clonotype was seen a few times. CDR3 sequence (DNA): TGTGCCTGGAGTCGTCGGACAGGGGGCAAAGACTATGGCTACACCTTC. Translated: CAWSRRTGGKDYGYTF. The chain is built from TRBV30 and TRBJ1-2, with 11 nucleotides matching TRBD1. CDR1 is GTSNPN, CDR2 SVGIG, per germline (reference sequence). The CDR3 contains 16 residues. J gave up 3 bases and V 2 bases, and 8 bases lay outside the gene matches.

CDR3 amino acids: CASSLGGARNTEAFF. CDR3 DNA: TGTGCCAGCAGCCTAGGGGGGGCCCGGAACACTGAAGCTTTCTTT. The chain carries TRBV11-3 and TRBJ1-1; maybe TRBD1 (6 bases). This CDR3 comprises 15 residues. Germline V gives CDR1 SGHNT, CDR2 YENEEA. Trimming shortened V by 5 bases and J by 1 base, and 14 bases separated the two germline ends.

The CDR3 loop reads CASSAKGRGTYGYTF. CDR3 nucleotides: TGTGCCAGCAGCGCCAAGGGCAGGGGGACCTATGGCTACACCTTC. The rearrangement joins TRBV7-9 to TRBJ1-2, with 7 bases matching TRBD1. The CDR3 totals 15 residues. V trimming: 5 bases; J trimming: 4 bases; junction bases outside the gene matches: 10. Germline V gene sequence: CDR1 SEHNR, CDR2 FQNEAQ (reference sequence).

This sequence joins TRBV6-1 and TRBJ2-3, with D maybe TRBD1 (5 bases). This CDR3 comprises 16 residues. Between the trimmed V and J ends, which lost 6 bases and 7 bases, there was a span of 23 bases. Germline CDR1 is MNHNS and CDR2 is SASEGT. CDR3 region: CASSGFIDPGIHTQYF. In DNA, the CDR3 is TGTGCCAGCAGCGGATTTATTGACCCAGGGATACATACGCAGTATTTT.

This clonotype was seen a handful of times. CDR3 nucleotides: TGTGCCAGCACCAATAACCAGGGGGGCGGCACCGGGGAGCTGTTTTTT. Translating gives CASTNNQGGGTGELFF. This chain joins TRBV7-9 and TRBJ2-2, with D perhaps matching TRBD1 (7 bases). Germline V gene sequence: CDR1 SEHNR, CDR2 FQNEAQ (reference sequence). This CDR3 has 16 amino acids. The V and J ends lost 7 bases and 4 bases respectively, with 19 bases between them.

The chain employs TRBV5-1 and TRBJ1-1; tentatively, D is TRBD1 (6 bases). CDR1 SGHRS and CDR2 YFSETQ come from the germline V gene. The length of the CDR3 is 12 residues. V was pared by 5 bases and J by 7 bases, with 12 bases between. CDR3: CASRERTDEAFF. CDR3 coding DNA: TGCGCCAGCAGGGAACGGACAGATGAAGCTTTCTTT.

This chain connects TRBV4-1 to TRBJ2-1; D perhaps matches TRBD2 (6 bases). This CDR3 comprises 15 residues. CDR1 MGHRA and CDR2 YSYEKL come from the germline V gene. V gave up 1 base and J gave up 8 bases, with 15 bases separating them. The CDR3 here is CASSQVAGYGDEQFF. In nucleotides, the CDR3 is TGCGCCAGCAGCCAAGTTGCGGGATATGGGGATGAGCAGTTCTTC.

V and J are TRBV19 and TRBJ1-6, with 9 nucleotides matching TRBD1. CDR1 is LNHDA, CDR2 SQIVND, per germline (reference sequence). The CDR3 is 15 residues long. V trimming: 7 bases; J trimming: 5 bases; junction bases outside the gene matches: 6. DNA of the CDR3: TGTGCCAGTACCTCGGACAGGGGAAATAATTCACCCCTCCACTTT. It codes for CASTSDRGNNSPLHF.

This chain links TRBV20-1 with TRBJ2-2, with unresolved D. CDR1 and CDR2 (germline): DFQATT, SNEGSKA (reference sequence). V was clipped by 3 bases and J by 1 base, with 9 bases between them. This CDR3 contains 14 residues. This CDR3 is CSASSLVNTGELFF. The CDR3 DNA reads as TGCAGTGCTAGTAGTCTTGTGAACACCGGGGAGCTGTTTTTT.

The J gene is TRBJ1-2, the V gene TRBV7-2; D gene unclear. Trimming took off 5 bases at V and 4 bases at J, with 11 bases between the two ends. The germline V gene has CDR1 SGHTA and CDR2 FQGNSA. The CDR3 loop spans 13 amino acids. The DNA of the CDR3 is TGTGCCAGCAGCCATAGTGAGTTCTATGGCTACACCTTC. Its protein product is CASSHSEFYGYTF.

The chain recombines TRBV7-4 with TRBJ2-3; TRBD2 agrees at 15 bases. Germline-derived CDR1 and CDR2 are SGHVT and SQSDAQ. The CDR3 runs to 20 residues. After removal of 6 bases from V and 2 bases from J, the junction contained 15 bases not matched to a gene. DNA for the CDR3: TGTGCCAGCAGTTCGGGACTAGCGGGGGGCCCAGCAGACCACACAGATACGCAGTATTTT. Translation gives CASSSGLAGGPADHTDTQYF.

This clonotype came up a few times. The V gene is TRBV6-1, the J gene TRBJ2-1, with 12 nucleotides matching TRBD2. Trimming removed 5 bases from V and 5 bases from J; junction bases left unmatched: 7. Germline V gene data show CDR1 as MNHNS and CDR2 as SASEGT. The CDR3 has 16 amino acids. The DNA for the CDR3 is TGTGCCAGCAGTCAACCGGGGACTAGCGGGCACAATGAGCAGTTCTTC. Translating gives CASSQPGTSGHNEQFF.

This clonotype was found a few times. V usage is TRBV19 and J usage is TRBJ1-6; D is possibly TRBD1 (6 bases). Between the trimmed V and J ends, which lost 7 bases and 5 bases, there was a span of 24 bases. Looked up from germline, CDR1 is LNHDA and CDR2 is SQIVND (reference sequence). The CDR3 spans 18 residues. CDR3 amino acids: CASKLRPGQPADNSPLHF. The CDR3 DNA sequence: TGTGCCAGTAAACTCAGACCCGGACAGCCCGCCGATAATTCACCCCTCCACTTT. The variable domain in full, completed from reference TRBV19 and TRBJ1-6, reads DGGITQSPKYLFRKEGQNVTLSCEQNLNHDAMYWYRQDPGQGLRLIYYSQIVNDFQKGDIAEGYSVSREKKESFPLTVTSAQKNPTAFYLCASKLRPGQPADNSPLHFGNGTRLTVT.

The rearrangement joins TRBV20-1 to TRBJ1-4; the D gene is possibly TRBD1 (5 bases). The V end was cut by 3 bases, the J end by 7 bases, with 15 bases between. Germline CDR1 DFQATT, CDR2 SNEGSKA (reference sequence). The CDR3 is made up of 14 amino acids. The DNA for the CDR3 is TGCAGTGCTAGGTCGGGGCGTGAGGGTGAAAAACTGTTTTTT. Its protein product is CSARSGREGEKLFF.

The chain couples TRBV10-3 to TRBJ1-1; unclear D gene. Germline V gene lookup returns CDR1 ENHRY and CDR2 SYGVKD. The CDR3 loop spans 14 amino acids. The V end was cut by 7 bases, the J end by 5 bases, with 17 bases between. The CDR3 coding sequence is TGTGCCATCAAGCGCCGGACCCAAGGAACTGAAGCTTTCTTT. Its translation: CAIKRRTQGTEAFF.

This clonotype was detected a few times. The gene calls are TRBV20-1 and TRBJ1-2; 11 bases map to TRBD1. The V gene end was trimmed by 0 bases and the J gene end by 4 bases; junction bases not matched to a gene: 7. The CDR3 is made up of 16 amino acids. Per germline, CDR1 DFQATT and CDR2 SNEGSKA (reference sequence). The CDR3 bases are TGCAGTGCTAGAGATGGAGGACAGGGGGCGAGCTATGGCTACACCTTC. Translating gives CSARDGGQGASYGYTF.

The chain links TRBV6-1 to TRBJ1-5, with D perhaps TRBD1 (5 bases). The CDR3 totals 15 residues. Germline loops: CDR1 MNHNS, CDR2 SASEGT. CDR3 region: CVSRAGTAAPQPQHF. CDR3 nucleotides: TGTGTCAGTAGAGCCGGGACCGCAGCTCCTCAGCCCCAGCATTTT.